The next 30 T cell receptor beta chains were all read from a single sample in a study of T cells after yellow fever vaccination. TCRdb fed the 5' RACE reads into MiXCR, producing one record per CDR3 protein. Of some 300,000 distinct CDR3 sequences in the sample, 8% to 9.5% were seen once. Sequencing was performed on PBMCs, taken about 49 days after the first yellow fever vaccination. The receptors shown here come from a man between 18 and 29 years old who received the YFV17D yellow fever vaccine.

The chain recombines TRBV14 with TRBJ2-2; D uncertain. V shed 1 base and J shed 2 bases, with 8 bases lying between them. Germline CDR1 reads SGHDN; CDR2 reads FVKESK. This CDR3 region has 15 residues. The DNA of the CDR3 is TGTGCCAGCAGCCAAGTGGGGATTAACACCGGGGAGCTGTTTTTT. Protein sequence: CASSQVGINTGELFF.

Only a few counts were recorded for this clonotype. This CDR3 reads CSAPLAQRDTQYF. In nucleotides, the CDR3 is TGCAGTGCCCCACTAGCTCAAAGGGATACGCAGTATTTT. The chain links TRBV20-1 to TRBJ2-3; tentative D call: TRBD2 (6 bases). This CDR3 is 13 amino acids long. Germline-derived CDR1 and CDR2 are DFQATT and SNEGSKA (reference sequence). Trimming removed 6 bases at V and 6 bases at J, with 16 bases between.

In its sample, this clonotype was seen a few times. The chain couples TRBV4-2 to TRBJ2-5; D tentatively fits TRBD1 or TRBD2 (6 bases each). This CDR3 region has 15 residues. The germline gives CDR1 LGHNA, CDR2 YNFKEQ. V was clipped by 6 bases and J by 2 bases, with 16 bases between them. CDR3 protein: CASRSRGAGQETQYF. The CDR3 nucleotides are TGTGCCAGCAGATCGAGGGGGGCTGGGCAAGAGACCCAGTACTTC.

The V gene is TRBV2, the J gene TRBJ1-6, with 12 nucleotides matching TRBD1. V gave up 6 bases and J gave up 7 bases; unmatched junction bases: 4. Germline values: CDR1 SNHLY, CDR2 FYNNEI. The CDR3 sequence is 15 residues long. CDR3 region: CASRGQGALNSPLHF. CDR3 sequence (DNA): TGTGCCAGCAGGGGACAGGGGGCTCTGAATTCACCCCTCCACTTT.

The rearrangement joins TRBV27 to TRBJ1-1; tentatively, D is TRBD1 (6 bases). Germline V lookup: CDR1 MNHEY, CDR2 SMNVEV (reference sequence). The CDR3 spans 15 residues. The V end lost 1 base, the J end lost 0 bases, and 9 bases lay between the germline ends. CDR3 in amino acids: CASSLWGHLNTEAFF. The CDR3 coding sequence is TGTGCCAGCAGTTTATGGGGACATCTGAACACTGAAGCTTTCTTT.

The sample holds many counts of this clonotype. This rearrangement joins TRBV7-9 to TRBJ1-2; TRBD1 agrees at 8 bases. The V gene end was trimmed by 5 bases and the J gene end by 3 bases; junction bases not matched to a gene: 5. CDR3 length: 14 residues. Looked up from germline, CDR1 is SEHNR and CDR2 is FQNEAQ (reference sequence). The CDR3, as DNA: TGTGCCAGCAGCCCCGGACAGGGTCACTATGGCTACACCTTC. This codes for CASSPGQGHYGYTF.

This clonotype was counted a few times. J is TRBJ2-7 and V is TRBV6-2 or TRBV6-3, with a weak D call TRBD2 (5 bases). Germline CDR1 is MNHEY and CDR2 is SVGEGT. Trimming left V 7 bases short and J 0 bases short, with 19 bases between. This CDR3 has 16 residues. CDR3 coding DNA: TGTGCCAGCAATCCGAATCCCGGGAACTACTCCTACGAGCAGTACTTC. It specifies CASNPNPGNYSYEQYF.

This clonotype has at least ten counts. The V and J genes are TRBV29-1 and TRBJ2-1; 15 nucleotides line up with TRBD2. The CDR3 is 13 residues long. Trimming removed 7 bases from V and 6 bases from J; junction bases left unmatched: 1. Germline V CDR1 and CDR2: SQVTM, ANQGSEA. CDR3 residues: CSGGLAGGNEQFF. The CDR3, as DNA: TGCAGCGGGGGACTAGCGGGGGGCAATGAGCAGTTCTTC.

A few counts support this clonotype. The chain has TRBV7-8 and TRBJ2-7; 9 nucleotides line up with TRBD1. With V trimmed by 4 bases and J by 4 bases, 8 bases remained unmatched. Per germline, CDR1 SGHVS and CDR2 FQNEAQ. The CDR3 has 15 amino acids. CDR3: CASSSIGTGKYEQYF. The DNA for the CDR3 is TGTGCCAGCAGCTCCATAGGGACAGGGAAGTACGAGCAGTACTTC.

This rearrangement joins TRBV10-3 to TRBJ2-5; 9 bases agree with TRBD1. The CDR3 totals 15 residues. Looked up from germline, CDR1 is ENHRY and CDR2 is SYGVKD. V shed 2 bases, J shed 4 bases, and the junction held 5 bases outside the gene matches. This CDR3 reads CAISEPDRGGETQYF. CDR3 coding DNA: TGTGCCATCAGTGAGCCCGACAGGGGGGGAGAGACCCAGTACTTC.

The chain carries TRBV12-3 or TRBV12-4 and TRBJ2-1, with D maybe TRBD2 (6 bases). The CDR3 has 15 amino acids. Deletions cut 3 bases from V and 0 bases from J, with 9 bases between. The CDR3 reads CASSFGSGSYNEQFF. The CDR3 coding sequence is TGTGCCAGCAGTTTTGGTAGCGGCTCCTACAATGAGCAGTTCTTC.

This clonotype was counted at least ten times. The chain recombines TRBV4-3 with TRBJ2-3, with D perhaps TRBD2 (5 bases). CDR1 is LGHNA and CDR2 is YSLEER in the germline V gene. Trimming pared 3 bases from V and 8 bases from J, leaving 18 bases between. This CDR3 has 15 amino acids. The CDR3 nucleotides are TGCGCCAGCAGCCAGTCAGGCGGGTTCTACGGTACGCAGTATTTT. It yields the protein CASSQSGGFYGTQYF.

The chain carries TRBV7-2 and TRBJ1-1; D perhaps matches TRBD1 (6 bases). The length of the CDR3 is 16 residues. The germline V gene encodes CDR1 SGHTA and CDR2 FQGNSA. V lost 1 base and J 4 bases, leaving 16 bases between the germline ends. The DNA of the CDR3 is TGTGCCAGCAGCTTAGTGGCCGGGGGGGCGCGCACTGAAGCTTTCTTT. It encodes CASSLVAGGARTEAFF.

The chain has TRBV18 and TRBJ2-2; perhaps D is TRBD1 or TRBD2 (5 bases each). V lost 6 bases and J 2 bases, leaving 13 bases between the germline ends. Germline values: CDR1 KGHSH, CDR2 LQKENI. The CDR3 runs 15 residues. CDR3 DNA: TGTGCCAGCTCCTACCGGGACCCAAACACCGGGGAGCTGTTTTTT. The encoded protein is CASSYRDPNTGELFF.

The chain uses TRBV20-1 and TRBJ2-3; D may be TRBD2 (5 bases). The germline gives CDR1 DFQATT, CDR2 SNEGSKA (reference sequence). CDR3 length: 13 residues. In DNA form, the CDR3 reads TGCAGAGCTGACGCGGGCCTCGGAGATACGCAGTATTTT. This sequence encodes CRADAGLGDTQYF.

This clonotype was recorded a few times. This chain uses TRBV12-3 or TRBV12-4 with TRBJ2-7, with no clear D. CDR3 length: 14 amino acids. V was clipped by 3 bases and J by 0 bases, with 9 bases between them. The CDR3 spells CASSLGKSSYEQYF. CDR3 DNA sequence: TGTGCCAGCAGTTTGGGCAAGAGCTCCTACGAGCAGTACTTC.

This clonotype was detected a few times. The rearrangement uses TRBV5-1 and TRBJ2-2, with TRBD2 matching over 7 bases. Germline CDR1 SGHRS, CDR2 YFSETQ. The CDR3 loop spans 15 amino acids. The ends lost 0 bases at V and 9 bases at J; junction bases unmatched: 8. As DNA, the CDR3 is TGCGCCAGCAGCTTGGCTACCCTAGCGGTCCGGGAGCTGTTTTTT. As protein: CASSLATLAVRELFF.

Many counts were recorded for this clonotype. V usage is TRBV5-1 and J usage is TRBJ2-7; TRBD1 is a possible D gene (6 bases). V was cut by 4 bases and J by 3 bases, with 23 bases left in between. CDR3 length: 17 amino acids. CDR1 and CDR2 from the germline V gene are SGHRS and YFSETQ. The DNA for the CDR3 is TGCGCCAGCAGCCACAGGGTGCCAAGCAACAAAAACTACGAGCAGTACGTC. Translation: CASSHRVPSNKNYEQYV.

This clonotype was detected a few times. This chain links TRBV5-6 with TRBJ1-2, with D possibly being TRBD1 (6 bases). In germline, CDR1 is SGHDT, CDR2 YYEEEE. The V gene lost 4 bases and the J gene lost 2 bases, with 12 bases spanning the gap. This CDR3 has 14 amino acids. The DNA for the CDR3 is TGTGCCAGCAGCGGGGGCAGTTGGAACTATGGCTACACCTTC. Its protein is CASSGGSWNYGYTF. Variable domain in full (rest from reference TRBV5-6 and TRBJ1-2): DAGVTQSPTHLIKTRGQQVTLRCSPKSGHDTVSWYQQALGQGPQFIFQYYEEEERQRGNFPDRFSGHQFPNYSSELNVNALLLGDSALYLCASSGGSWNYGYTFGSGTRLTVV.

The rearrangement links TRBV5-1 to TRBJ1-1; no clear D gene. The CDR3 has 14 amino acids. Germline V gives CDR1 SGHRS, CDR2 YFSETQ. The V and J ends lost 0 bases and 4 bases respectively, with 10 bases between them. CDR3 nucleotides: TGCGCCAGCAGCTTGGCCCGGGGTAGCACTGAAGCTTTCTTT. It codes for CASSLARGSTEAFF.

This clonotype was counted only a few times. The rearrangement uses TRBV11-2 and TRBJ2-1, with 10 bases fitting TRBD2. Germline CDR1 SGHAT, CDR2 FQNNGV. The CDR3 sequence is 18 residues long. V was clipped by 4 bases and J by 2 bases; unmatched bases: 11. The CDR3 region is CASSSAGASGGTYNEQFF. The CDR3 coding sequence is TGTGCCAGCAGCTCGGCGGGGGCTAGCGGGGGAACCTACAATGAGCAGTTCTTC.

This clonotype was observed a handful of times. The J gene is TRBJ2-7, the V gene TRBV12-3 or TRBV12-4; no firm D call. The CDR3 is made up of 12 amino acids. V lost 5 bases to trimming and J lost 4 bases, with 9 bases between them. CDR3 sequence (DNA): TGTGCCAGCAGTCTTAACTTGTACGAGCAGTACGTC. Translating gives CASSLNLYEQYV.

This clonotype was recorded a few times. The V gene is TRBV6-5, the J gene TRBJ1-2; D unclear. Deletions cut 2 bases from V and 8 bases from J, with 18 bases between. The CDR3 runs 15 residues. Per the germline V gene, CDR1 is MNHEY and CDR2 is SVGAGI. Here the CDR3 reads CASSYQPTSFVGYTF. The CDR3 nucleotides are TGTGCCAGCAGTTACCAGCCGACAAGCTTTGTGGGCTACACCTTC.

This clonotype was detected only a few times. The V call is TRBV11-2, the J call TRBJ2-7; 11 bases line up with TRBD1. J was trimmed by 9 bases and V by 4 bases; bases with no gene match: 14. The germline V gene has CDR1 SGHAT and CDR2 FQNNGV. This CDR3 is built from 16 residues. The CDR3 coding sequence is TGTGCCAGCAGCTATACATCCGGGACAGGGGGGTCCTGGCAGTACTTC. This encodes CASSYTSGTGGSWQYF.

CDR3 coding DNA: TGCGCCAGCAGCGAACGGCTGGCGGGGGGGCCAACAGATACGCAGTATTTT. Translation: CASSERLAGGPTDTQYF. This rearrangement joins TRBV5-1 to TRBJ2-3; 9 bases align to TRBD2. The trim removed 4 bases at V and 3 bases at J, leaving 12 bases unmatched. The CDR3 has 17 residues. Per the germline V gene, CDR1 is SGHRS and CDR2 is YFSETQ.

This clonotype was counted ten times or more. This chain uses TRBV20-1 with TRBJ1-5, with D unresolved. CDR3 length: 13 residues. Germline V CDR1 and CDR2: DFQATT, SNEGSKA (reference sequence). Trimming took 0 bases from V and 4 from J, leaving 7 bases between them. The CDR3 loop is CSAREGPNQPQHF. The CDR3 nucleotides are TGCAGTGCTAGAGAGGGTCCAAATCAGCCCCAGCATTTT.

This clonotype was found a few times. V gene TRBV30 combines with J gene TRBJ1-2; no clear D gene. V lost 0 bases, J lost 6 bases, and 26 bases lay in between. This CDR3 is 18 amino acids long. Germline assignment: CDR1 GTSNPN and CDR2 SVGIG (reference sequence). CDR3 protein: CAWSVLPNRASAGHGYTF. CDR3 nucleotide sequence: TGTGCCTGGAGTGTACTCCCAAATCGGGCCTCTGCCGGGCATGGCTACACCTTC.

This clonotype was seen a handful of times. The chain uses TRBV3-1 and TRBJ2-3; TRBD2 matches at 8 bases. This CDR3 region has 15 residues. Per the germline V gene, CDR1 is LGHDT and CDR2 is YNNKEL (reference sequence). Trimming removed 4 bases from V and 7 bases from J; junction bases left unmatched: 10. The chain's CDR3 is CASSRPGLEENTQYF. The DNA of the CDR3 is TGTGCCAGCAGCCGCCCGGGACTAGAAGAAAATACGCAGTATTTT.

This clonotype has just a few counts. The chain carries TRBV6-1 and TRBJ1-1, with D tentatively TRBD1 (6 bases). The V and J ends lost 6 bases and 1 base respectively, with 15 bases between them. CDR1 and CDR2 from the germline V gene are MNHNS and SASEGT. The CDR3 is 15 residues long. The CDR3 DNA is TGTGCCAGCAGGCAACGGACAGCACCGAACACTGAAGCTTTCTTT. Protein product: CASRQRTAPNTEAFF.

The rearrangement joins TRBV12-3 or TRBV12-4 to TRBJ1-2; D remains ambiguous. CDR3 length: 12 amino acids. V lost 6 bases to trimming and J lost 3 bases, with 8 bases between them. In nucleotides, the CDR3 is TGTGCCAGCAGCGACCGACACTATGGCTACACCTTC. This translates into CASSDRHYGYTF.